This T cell receptor beta chain derives from a study of cytomegalovirus exposure and HLA in healthy donors. Study-level points and caveats: A later analysis reportedly identified an Asian-associated ancestry cluster as carrying fewer N-insertions than the 666-donor mean.

PCR amplification relied on 60 Vbeta primers (plus 13 Jbeta primers). Using immunoSEQ multiplex PCR, the repertoire was profiled, and TCRdb retains in-frame clones only, with some absent. The top ten clones hold 5% to 6.5% of a sample with 200,000 to 250,000 clones, around 76% of them seen once. Notes on this clone: Its target is not known. One junction end does not reproduce the germline sequence, and a read error may be involved.

CDR1 and CDR2 (germline): SEHNR, FQNEAQ (reference sequence). The CDR3 totals 16 residues. The chain couples TRBV7-9 to TRBJ2-7; 9 nucleotides line up with TRBD1. Sequenced sample: PBMCs. The TCR originated in a woman aged 40 to 50 in good health and CMV-seropositive. This CDR3 is CSSSPDRLGQGYEQYF. The CDR3 DNA reads TGTTCCAGCAGCCCGGATCGGCTGGGACAGGGCTACGAGCAGTACTTC.